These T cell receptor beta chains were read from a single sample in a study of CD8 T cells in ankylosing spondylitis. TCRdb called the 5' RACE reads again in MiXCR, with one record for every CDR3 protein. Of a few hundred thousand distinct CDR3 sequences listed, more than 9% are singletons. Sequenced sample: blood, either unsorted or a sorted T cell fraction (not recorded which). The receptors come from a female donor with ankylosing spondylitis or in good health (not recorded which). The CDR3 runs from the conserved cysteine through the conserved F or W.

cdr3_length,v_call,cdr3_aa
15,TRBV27,CASSSDHLAKNIQYF
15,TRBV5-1,CASSPRTGTSYEQYF
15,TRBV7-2,CASSDQGAFGQPQHF
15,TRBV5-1,CASSFRGEPNTEAFF
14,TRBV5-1,CASRSASSTDTQYF
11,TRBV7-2,CASAEYNEQFF
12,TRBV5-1,CASIGTRGGQYF
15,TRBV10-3,CAIRPKGRDIYEQYF
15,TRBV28,CASGTGTSGRDTQYF
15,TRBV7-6,CASSPSLGGNQPQHF
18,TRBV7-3,CASSLRVGTGRDTGELFF
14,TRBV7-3,CASSSLRDHNEQFF
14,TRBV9,CASTPEGITDTQYF
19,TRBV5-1,CASRYRAGGSDLPYNEQFF
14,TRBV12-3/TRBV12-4,CASRSTGTGSTQYF
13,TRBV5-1,CASSFRQADTQYF
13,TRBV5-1,CASSFTVTDTQYF
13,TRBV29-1,CSVREGRGETQYF
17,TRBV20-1,CSARDNYKGQPRYEQYF
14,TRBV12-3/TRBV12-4,CASSLGQANSPLHF
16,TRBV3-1,CASSPRTSGVSDTQYF
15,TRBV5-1,CASSMTAGHTGELFF
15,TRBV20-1,CSARDRRQGSNEQFF
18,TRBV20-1,CSARRRTGDLLGNSPLHF
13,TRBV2,CASTQYTYNEQFF
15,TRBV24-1,CATSDLWARADTQYF
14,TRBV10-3,CAISDGPASVERYF
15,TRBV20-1,CSARDNWGGSETQYF
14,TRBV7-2,CASSLDLGIYEQYF
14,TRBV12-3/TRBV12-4,CASTSLWENTEAFF
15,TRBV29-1,CSVIAGLPLHNEQFF
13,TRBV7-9,CASSLLHTGELFF
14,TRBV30,CAWSRLGPDYEQYF
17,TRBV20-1,CSAKMEARGWGIGEQFF
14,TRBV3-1,CASSQGSANYGYTF
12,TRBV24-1,CATSVGPYGYTF
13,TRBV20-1,CSARGDSNQPQHF
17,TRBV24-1,CATSDPAGGRGTDTQYF
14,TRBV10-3,CAISAAGGVTEAFF
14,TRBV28,CASSSGTSGNTIYF
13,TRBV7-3,CASSLTGPDTQYF
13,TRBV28,CASRRKVLPEQFF
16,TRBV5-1,CASSLGGSARTDTQYF
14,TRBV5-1,CASSRTVNTGELFF
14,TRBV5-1,CASSFLQGGDEQFF
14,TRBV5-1,CASSAQGAGNEQFF
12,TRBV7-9,CASSSPTDTQYF
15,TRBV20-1,CSAIDRGGADEKLFF
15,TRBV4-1,CASSQADSQPYEQYF